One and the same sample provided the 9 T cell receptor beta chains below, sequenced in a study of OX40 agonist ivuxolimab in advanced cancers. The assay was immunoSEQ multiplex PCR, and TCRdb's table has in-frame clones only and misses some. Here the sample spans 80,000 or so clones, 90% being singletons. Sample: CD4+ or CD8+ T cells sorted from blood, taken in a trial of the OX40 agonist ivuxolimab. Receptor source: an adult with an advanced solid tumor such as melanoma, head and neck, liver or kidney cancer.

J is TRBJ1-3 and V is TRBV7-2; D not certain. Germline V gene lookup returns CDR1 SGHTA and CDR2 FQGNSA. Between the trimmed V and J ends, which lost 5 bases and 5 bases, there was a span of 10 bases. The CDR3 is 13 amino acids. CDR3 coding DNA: TGTGCCAGCAGCGAAGTTAGGCGAAACACCATATATTTT. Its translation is CASSEVRRNTIYF. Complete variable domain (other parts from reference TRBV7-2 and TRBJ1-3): GAGVSQSPSNKVTEKGKDVELRCDPISGHTALYWYRQSLGQGLEFLIYFQGNSAPDKSGLPSDRFSAERTGGSVSTLTIQRTQQEDSAVYLCASSEVRRNTIYFGEGSWLTVV.

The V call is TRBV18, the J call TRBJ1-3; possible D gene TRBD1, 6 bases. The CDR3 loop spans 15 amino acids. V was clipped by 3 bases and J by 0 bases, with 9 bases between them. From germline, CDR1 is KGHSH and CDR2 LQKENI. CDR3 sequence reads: CASSPRTDSGNTIYF. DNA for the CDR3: TGTGCCAGCTCACCCAGGACAGACTCTGGAAACACCATATATTTT.

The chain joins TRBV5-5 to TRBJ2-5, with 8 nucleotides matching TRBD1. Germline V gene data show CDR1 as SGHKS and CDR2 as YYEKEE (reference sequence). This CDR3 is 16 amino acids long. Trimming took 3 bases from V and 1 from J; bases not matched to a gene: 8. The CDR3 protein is CASSWAGQASQETQYF. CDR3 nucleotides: TGTGCCAGCAGCTGGGCGGGACAGGCCAGCCAAGAGACCCAGTACTTC. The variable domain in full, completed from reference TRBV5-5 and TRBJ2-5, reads DAGVTQSPTHLIKTRGQQVTLRCSPISGHKSVSWYQQVLGQGPQFIFQYYEKEERGRGNFPDRFSARQFPNYSSELNVNALLLGDSALYLCASSWAGQASQETQYFGPGTRLLVL.

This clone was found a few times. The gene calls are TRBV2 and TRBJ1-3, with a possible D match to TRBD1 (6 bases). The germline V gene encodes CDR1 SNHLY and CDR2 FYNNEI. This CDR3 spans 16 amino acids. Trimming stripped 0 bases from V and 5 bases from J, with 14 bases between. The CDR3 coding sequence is TGTGCCAGCAGTGAAGCGAGAATAGGACAGCGAAACACCATATATTTT. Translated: CASSEARIGQRNTIYF.

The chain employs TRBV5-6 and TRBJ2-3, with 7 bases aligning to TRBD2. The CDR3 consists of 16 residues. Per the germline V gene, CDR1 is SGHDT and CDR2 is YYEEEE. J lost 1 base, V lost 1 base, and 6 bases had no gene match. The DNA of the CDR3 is TGTGCCAGCAGCTTGTTCGCGGGAGATGGCACAGATACGCAGTATTTT. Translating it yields CASSLFAGDGTDTQYF.

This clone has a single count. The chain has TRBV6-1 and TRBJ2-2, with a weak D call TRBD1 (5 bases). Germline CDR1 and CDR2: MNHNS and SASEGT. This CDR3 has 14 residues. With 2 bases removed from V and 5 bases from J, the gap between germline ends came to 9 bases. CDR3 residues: CASSESPGTGELFF. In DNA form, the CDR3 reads TGTGCCAGCAGTGAAAGTCCAGGGACCGGGGAGCTGTTTTTT.

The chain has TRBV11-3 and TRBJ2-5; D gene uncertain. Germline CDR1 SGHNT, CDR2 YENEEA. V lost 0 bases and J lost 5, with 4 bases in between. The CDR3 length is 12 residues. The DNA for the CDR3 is TGTGCCAGCAGCTTAGAAGAGGAGACCCAGTACTTC. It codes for CASSLEEETQYF.

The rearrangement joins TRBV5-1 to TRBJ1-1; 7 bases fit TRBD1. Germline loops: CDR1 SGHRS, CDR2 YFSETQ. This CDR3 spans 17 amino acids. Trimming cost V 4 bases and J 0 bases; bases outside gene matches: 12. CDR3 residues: CASSSAGTAKMNTEAFF. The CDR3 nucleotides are TGCGCCAGCAGCAGCGCCGGGACAGCCAAAATGAACACTGAAGCTTTCTTT.

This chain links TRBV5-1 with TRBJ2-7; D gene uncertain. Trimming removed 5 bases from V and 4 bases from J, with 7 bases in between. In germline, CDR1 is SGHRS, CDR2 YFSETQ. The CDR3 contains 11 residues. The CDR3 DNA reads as TGCGCCAGCAGAGAAGCTTACGAGCAGTACTTC. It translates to CASREAYEQYF.